A single sample gave rise to the 23 T cell receptor beta chains below, sequenced in a study of cytomegalovirus exposure and HLA in healthy donors. With 60 Vbeta and 13 Jbeta primers, the PCR was carried out. This table comes from immunoSEQ multiplex PCR, and its TCRdb copy is limited to in-frame clones, with some not included. The sample records over 85,000 clones, roughly 79% being singletons. The sequencing sample was made of PBMCs. These receptor sequences come from a man aged 25-45 years in good health and CMV-seronegative.

The chain uses TRBV15 and TRBJ1-2, with D unclear. The CDR3 consists of 12 residues. With 2 bases removed from V and 2 bases from J, the gap between germline ends came to 3 bases. Germline CDR1 LNHNV, CDR2 YYDKDF (reference sequence). CDR3 sequence: CATSRQNYGYTF. CDR3 DNA: TGTGCCACCAGCAGACAGAACTATGGCTACACCTTC.

The chain has TRBV10-2 and TRBJ2-2; D might be TRBD2 (5 bases). V lost 3 bases, J lost 0 bases, and 11 bases lay in between. This CDR3 contains 16 residues. Looked up from germline, CDR1 is WSHSY and CDR2 is SAAADI. The DNA of the CDR3 is TGCGCCAGCAGTGATGCGGGCGGAGCGAACACCGGGGAGCTGTTTTTT. It specifies CASSDAGGANTGELFF.

This clone turned up a few times. V and J are TRBV6-6 and TRBJ1-5; tentatively, D is TRBD1 (6 bases). The germline CDR1 and CDR2 sequences are MNHNY and SVGAGI (reference sequence). V gave up 5 bases and J gave up 1 base, with 12 bases separating them. The CDR3 loop spans 15 amino acids. The CDR3: CASSPTGTSNQPQHF. CDR3 nucleotides: TGTGCCAGCAGTCCGACCGGGACAAGCAATCAGCCCCAGCATTTT.

Only a few counts were recorded for this clone. This chain links TRBV29-1 with TRBJ1-1, with D perhaps TRBD1 (5 bases). CDR1 SQVTM and CDR2 ANQGSEA come from the germline V gene. This CDR3 is built from 15 residues. Trimming stripped 1 base from V and 0 bases from J, with 12 bases between. The CDR3 region has the DNA TGCAGCGTTGAAGTGACAGCAAGTTTGAACACTGAAGCTTTCTTT. Encoded protein: CSVEVTASLNTEAFF.

This clone turned up a few times. The chain has TRBV19 and TRBJ2-3; TRBD2 matches at 7 bases. The CDR3 is 15 residues long. The germline CDR1 and CDR2 sequences are LNHDA and SQIVND (reference sequence). The V and J ends lost 4 bases and 4 bases, in that order; junction bases with no gene match: 8. Written as DNA, the CDR3 is TGTGCCAGTAGTACCCATGGCGGGAGCTCAGATACGCAGTATTTT. Translated, it gives CASSTHGGSSDTQYF.

Here the CDR3 DNA reads TGTGCCAGCAGCTTTCAGGGACTAGCGGGATTCTACGAGCAGTACTTC. Translation: CASSFQGLAGFYEQYF. The V gene is TRBV7-9, the J gene TRBJ2-7, with 13 bases matching TRBD2. V dropped 3 bases and J dropped 3; count of bases not matched to a gene: 5. This CDR3 comprises 16 residues. Germline-derived CDR1 and CDR2 are SEHNR and FQNEAQ (reference sequence).

The chain joins TRBV29-1 to TRBJ1-5, with TRBD1 matching 9 bases. The CDR3 contains 13 residues. Per germline, CDR1 SQVTM and CDR2 ANQGSEA. J gave up 4 bases and V 7 bases, and 5 bases lay outside the gene matches. CDR3 nucleotides: TGCAGCGCCCGGACAGGGGTTAATCAGCCCCAGCATTTT. As protein: CSARTGVNQPQHF. The variable domain in full, with the rest retrieved from reference TRBV29-1 and TRBJ1-5, is SAVISQKPSRDICQRGTSLTIQCQVDSQVTMMFWYRQQPGQSLTLIATANQGSEATYESGFVIDKFPISRPNLTFSTLTVSNMSPEDSSIYLCSARTGVNQPQHFGDGTRLSIL.

CDR3: CAISPVGGNTEAFF. CDR3 sequence (DNA): TGTGCCATCTCACCAGTAGGGGGTAACACTGAAGCTTTCTTT. The chain joins TRBV19 to TRBJ1-1; a weak D match, TRBD1 (6 bases). The CDR3 sequence is 14 residues long. In germline, CDR1 is LNHDA, CDR2 SQIVND (reference sequence). V was clipped by 10 bases and J by 2 bases, with 17 bases between them.

The chain couples TRBV7-2 to TRBJ2-5; D is uncertain. The CDR3 has 13 residues. The V gene's germline CDR1 is SGHTA and CDR2 FQGNSA. V lost 2 bases, J lost 4 bases, and 8 bases lay in between. In DNA, the CDR3 is TGTGCCAGCAGCTTAAGCCAGGCAGAGACCCAGTACTTC. Its protein product is CASSLSQAETQYF.

This chain links TRBV7-8 with TRBJ2-7; a weak D match, TRBD1 (6 bases). The ends were cut back, 2 bases at V and 2 bases at J, with 13 bases in the middle. Per the germline V gene, CDR1 is SGHVS and CDR2 is FQNEAQ. The CDR3 consists of 15 residues. CDR3 residues: CASSLTGLGAYEQYV. The CDR3 coding sequence is TGTGCCAGCAGCTTAACAGGGTTGGGAGCCTACGAGCAGTACGTC.

This clone is a singleton in its sample. The V and J genes are TRBV4-1 and TRBJ2-7; 11 nucleotides align to TRBD2. The CDR3 is 17 residues long. The J segment lost 0 bases and the V segment lost 4 bases, leaving 8 bases of the junction unmatched. CDR1 is MGHRA and CDR2 is YSYEKL in the germline V gene. The CDR3: CASSRGTSGGSSYEQYF. The CDR3 bases are TGCGCCAGCAGCCGGGGCACTAGCGGGGGTAGCTCCTACGAGCAGTACTTC.

This clone was detected only once. The chain uses TRBV5-4 and TRBJ2-5; 10 bases fit TRBD2. This CDR3 region has 18 residues. The trim removed 0 bases at V and 3 bases at J, leaving 11 bases unmatched. Germline V gene data show CDR1 as SGHNT and CDR2 as YYREEE (reference sequence). The chain's CDR3 is CASSLERTETSGEETQYF. For the CDR3, the DNA is TGTGCCAGCAGCTTGGAACGAACAGAAACTAGCGGGGAAGAGACCCAGTACTTC.

The chain is built from TRBV4-1 and TRBJ2-5, with 10 bases lining up with TRBD1. Per the germline V gene, CDR1 is MGHRA and CDR2 is YSYEKL. V was pared by 4 bases and J by 1 base, with 12 bases of the junction left unmatched. The CDR3 has 18 amino acids. The CDR3 DNA sequence: TGCGCCAGCAGCCTCAACGGGGGACAGGGGAGAGTCCAAGAGACCCAGTACTTC. Protein: CASSLNGGQGRVQETQYF.

This rearrangement joins TRBV4-1 to TRBJ2-3; 12 nucleotides line up with TRBD1. This CDR3 comprises 16 residues. Germline V gene sequence: CDR1 MGHRA, CDR2 YSYEKL. The V segment lost 0 bases and the J segment 6 bases; nucleotides outside the gene matches: 4. The CDR3, as DNA: TGCGCCAGCAGCCAAGAGGGGACAGGGGGCGCGGATACGCAGTATTTT. It yields the protein CASSQEGTGGADTQYF.

The chain couples TRBV6-1 to TRBJ1-5; D uncertain. V lost 11 bases to trimming and J lost 1 base, with 15 bases between them. The CDR3 loop spans 14 amino acids. Germline lookup yields CDR1 MNHNS and CDR2 SASEGT. The CDR3 protein is CACRRAASNQPQHF. The CDR3 region has the DNA TGTGCCTGCCGTCGAGCAGCGAGCAATCAGCCCCAGCATTTT.

The chain employs TRBV7-2 and TRBJ1-4, with D maybe TRBD1 (6 bases). The CDR3 consists of 18 residues. V dropped 1 base and J dropped 3 bases, with 18 bases sitting between them. The germline V gene encodes CDR1 SGHTA and CDR2 FQGNSA. The CDR3 DNA follows: TGTGCCAGCAGCTTAGGAGGAGGGCGGGGGCTGGCTAATGAAAAACTGTTTTTT. Translating it yields CASSLGGGRGLANEKLFF.

The chain employs TRBV19 and TRBJ1-5; no definite D call. The length of the CDR3 is 15 residues. V was trimmed by 7 bases and J by 2 bases, leaving 15 bases between them. Germline assignment: CDR1 LNHDA and CDR2 SQIVND (reference sequence). The CDR3 loop is CASTPEGVGNQPQHF. The CDR3 DNA follows: TGTGCCAGTACCCCCGAGGGCGTGGGCAATCAGCCCCAGCATTTT. The full variable domain, completed using reference TRBV19 and TRBJ1-5, is DGGITQSPKYLFRKEGQNVTLSCEQNLNHDAMYWYRQDPGQGLRLIYYSQIVNDFQKGDIAEGYSVSREKKESFPLTVTSAQKNPTAFYLCASTPEGVGNQPQHFGDGTRLSIL.

The chain uses TRBV12-5 and TRBJ2-5; D unresolved. This CDR3 spans 16 amino acids. V lost 0 bases and J lost 3, with 14 bases in between. Germline CDR1 LGHNT, CDR2 FRNRAP. CDR3 nucleotides: TGTGCTAGTGGTTTGGTCCCCCTTACACGAAAAGAGACCCAGTACTTC. This sequence encodes CASGLVPLTRKETQYF. The whole variable domain, filled in from reference TRBV12-5 and TRBJ2-5, reads DARVTQTPRHKVTEMGQEVTMRCQPILGHNTVFWYRQTMMQGLELLAYFRNRAPLDDSGMPKDRFSAEMPDATLATLKIQPSEPRDSAVYFCASGLVPLTRKETQYFGPGTRLLVL.

The rearrangement links TRBV7-9 to TRBJ1-2; tentatively, D is TRBD1 (6 bases). CDR1 is SEHNR, CDR2 FQNEAQ, per germline (reference sequence). The ends were cut back, 2 bases at V and 4 bases at J, with 17 bases in the middle. CDR3 length: 16 amino acids. The DNA of the CDR3 is TGTGCCAGCAGCTTAATGGCTTTACAGGGCCCCTATGGCTACACCTTC. Protein: CASSLMALQGPYGYTF. Based on the CDR3 plus reference TRBV7-9 and TRBJ1-2, the full variable domain is DTGVSQNPRHKITKRGQNVTFRCDPISEHNRLYWYRQTLGQGPEFLTYFQNEAQLEKSRLLSDRFSAERPKGSFSTLEIQRTEQGDSAMYLCASSLMALQGPYGYTFGSGTRLTVV.

In its sample, this clone was seen a few times. The V and J genes are TRBV7-3 and TRBJ1-1; 12 nucleotides match TRBD1. V lost 6 bases and J lost 7; bases outside the gene matches: 6. The CDR3 has 14 amino acids. Germline CDR1 SGHTA, CDR2 FQGTGA. As DNA, the CDR3 is TGTGCCAGCAGACGGGGACAGGGGGCAGATGAAGCTTTCTTT. It yields the protein CASRRGQGADEAFF.

The chain uses TRBV27 and TRBJ2-7; 8 bases line up with TRBD1. This CDR3 spans 14 amino acids. Germline V gene lookup returns CDR1 MNHEY and CDR2 SMNVEV (reference sequence). The V and J ends lost 3 bases and 6 bases, in that order; junction bases with no gene match: 7. In DNA form, the CDR3 reads TGTGCCAGCAGTTTCTCCGGACAGGGTCTCGAGCAGTACTTC. Translation gives CASSFSGQGLEQYF.

V usage is TRBV2 and J usage is TRBJ2-1; 9 bases align to TRBD1. With 5 bases clipped from V and 9 bases from J, the junction kept 14 bases outside the gene matches. The CDR3 totals 16 residues. Germline CDR1 reads SNHLY; CDR2 reads FYNNEI. The CDR3 DNA is TGTGCCAGCAGTCCCAGCCCCGGACAGGGGTCGAGTGAGCAGTTCTTC. As protein: CASSPSPGQGSSEQFF. Full variable domain (outside the CDR3, taken from reference TRBV2 and TRBJ2-1): EPEVTQTPSHQVTQMGQEVILRCVPISNHLYFYWYRQILGQKVEFLVSFYNNEISEKSEIFDDQFSVERPDGSNFTLKIRSTKLEDSAMYFCASSPSPGQGSSEQFFGPGTRLTVL.

The V gene is TRBV2, the J gene TRBJ2-1, with D perhaps TRBD1 (8 bases). Trimming cost V 11 bases and J 7 bases, with 24 bases left between them. There are 15 residues in the CDR3. CDR1 and CDR2 from the germline V gene are SNHLY and FYNNEI. The CDR3 protein is CAFSAGTGGVNEQFF. The CDR3 DNA sequence: TGTGCCTTCTCAGCGGGGACAGGCGGTGTAAATGAGCAGTTCTTC.